The 27 T cell receptor beta chains in this list originate from one sample, sequenced in a study of shared clonotypes between healthy human individuals. Profiled with immunoSEQ multiplex PCR; TCRdb holds only in-frame clones, not every one. The table lists 2 million to 2.5 million clones, 93% of them singletons. Sequencing was done on a sample of naive CD4+ T cells from PBMCs. The subset was: CD45RA+ positively selected. The receptors come from a man between 18 and 29 years old in good health. Some clones in this sample may be carry-over from other donors' samples.

Regarding this clone: Other DNA sequences within the sample encode an identical CDR3. The chain employs TRBV28 and TRBJ2-6; D remains unclear. Germline CDR1 is MDHEN and CDR2 is SYDVKM. V shed 6 bases and J shed 1 base, with 4 bases lying between them. The CDR3 runs to 13 residues. CDR3 DNA: TGTGCCAGCAGACCATCTGGGGCCAACGTCCTGACTTTC. It encodes CASRPSGANVLTF.

V gene TRBV10-3 combines with J gene TRBJ1-1, with a possible D match to TRBD1 (5 bases). The V end lost 8 bases, the J end lost 4 bases, and 14 bases lay between the germline ends. The CDR3 loop spans 13 amino acids. Germline V gene sequence: CDR1 ENHRY, CDR2 SYGVKD. As DNA, the CDR3 is TGTGCCATCGGGGGGGGGATCGGCACTGAAGCTTTCTTT. Translated: CAIGGGIGTEAFF.

The rearrangement joins TRBV29-1 to TRBJ2-1, with 7 nucleotides matching TRBD2. The CDR3 covers 16 residues. V shed 1 base, J shed 9 bases, and the junction held 15 bases outside the gene matches. Germline V gene data show CDR1 as SQVTM and CDR2 as ANQGSEA. As DNA, the CDR3 is TGCAGCGTTGAAGTGATCGTGGGAGGGCCATTGGGTGAGCAGTTCTTC. Protein sequence: CSVEVIVGGPLGEQFF.

J is TRBJ1-1 and V is TRBV6-5; D possibly corresponds to TRBD1 (5 bases). Trimming removed 6 bases at V and 7 bases at J, with 15 bases between. This CDR3 has 13 residues. CDR1 MNHEY and CDR2 SVGAGI come from the germline V gene. CDR3 nucleotide sequence: TGTGCCAGCAGCCGGACAAGTTACCGTGAAGCTTTCTTT. This encodes CASSRTSYREAFF.

The gene calls are TRBV7-9 and TRBJ2-2, with 7 bases aligning to TRBD1. Trimming took 3 bases from V and 0 from J; bases not matched to a gene: 1. CDR3 length: 15 amino acids. Germline lookup yields CDR1 SEHNR and CDR2 FQNEAQ (reference sequence). CDR3 nucleotides: TGTGCCAGCAGCTTGGACAGGCCGAACACCGGGGAGCTGTTTTTT. Its translation: CASSLDRPNTGELFF.

This clone has a single count. This chain connects TRBV15 to TRBJ2-7, with 8 positions matching TRBD1. CDR1 is LNHNV and CDR2 is YYDKDF in the germline V gene (reference sequence). This CDR3 spans 20 amino acids. J was trimmed by 2 bases and V by 5 bases; bases with no gene match: 23. Here the CDR3 DNA reads TGTGCCACCAGCGGGAGAGGGATGAGCATTAGGGACAGGACGACCTACGAGCAGTACTTC. As protein: CATSGRGMSIRDRTTYEQYF.

The rearrangement uses TRBV5-8 and TRBJ2-2; D possibly corresponds to TRBD1 (5 bases). The CDR3 totals 15 residues. The germline V gene has CDR1 SGHTS and CDR2 YDEGEE. V lost 4 bases, J lost 6 bases, and 16 bases lay in between. CDR3 region: CASSPLKLGAGELFF. CDR3 DNA sequence: TGTGCCAGCAGCCCCCTCAAGCTAGGGGCCGGGGAGCTGTTTTTT. Full variable domain (outside the CDR3, taken from reference TRBV5-8 and TRBJ2-2): EAGVTQSPTHLIKTRGQQATLRCSPISGHTSVYWYQQALGLGLQFLLWYDEGEERNRGNFPPRFSGRQFPNYSSELNVNALELEDSALYLCASSPLKLGAGELFFGEGSRLTVL.

The chain has TRBV9 and TRBJ2-1; TRBD2 aligns across 8 bases. V dropped 4 bases and J dropped 0; count of bases not matched to a gene: 6. This CDR3 region has 16 residues. CDR1 and CDR2 (germline): SGDLS, YYNGEE. CDR3 DNA sequence: TGTGCCAGCAGCCCTGCAAGCGGGAGCTCCTACAATGAGCAGTTCTTC. Its translation: CASSPASGSSYNEQFF.

V and J are TRBV7-2 and TRBJ2-5; a possible D gene is TRBD1 (7 bases). V shed 1 base and J shed 4 bases, with 25 bases lying between them. Germline V gene data show CDR1 as SGHTA and CDR2 as FQGNSA. This CDR3 spans 19 amino acids. The CDR3 loop is CASSLVGTGGGGRRETQYF. In DNA, the CDR3 is TGTGCCAGCAGCTTAGTAGGGACCGGCGGAGGGGGCCGGCGAGAGACCCAGTACTTC.

This clone was detected once. The rearrangement links TRBV9 to TRBJ2-7, with D uncertain. The CDR3 consists of 14 residues. V dropped 3 bases and J dropped 2 bases, with 12 bases sitting between them. Germline V gene sequence: CDR1 SGDLS, CDR2 YYNGEE. DNA for the CDR3: TGTGCCAGCAGCGGGGGAAGCGTACCCTACGAGCAGTACTTC. It specifies CASSGGSVPYEQYF.

The chain couples TRBV7-9 to TRBJ1-2, with D uncertain. With 5 bases removed from V and 8 bases from J, the gap between germline ends came to 15 bases. Per the germline V gene, CDR1 is SEHNR and CDR2 is FQNEAQ (reference sequence). The CDR3 covers 13 residues. The CDR3 coding sequence is TGTGCCAGCAGCGCAACGGGGTTTAGGGGCTACACCTTC. This sequence encodes CASSATGFRGYTF.

The V gene is TRBV27, the J gene TRBJ1-5; D gene uncertain. V dropped 2 bases and J dropped 1 base, with 3 bases sitting between them. The length of the CDR3 is 13 residues. Per the germline V gene, CDR1 is MNHEY and CDR2 is SMNVEV (reference sequence). The CDR3 DNA reads as TGTGCCAGCAGTTTAGGGAGCAATCAGCCCCAGCATTTT. It yields the protein CASSLGSNQPQHF.

A single count supports this clone. The rearrangement joins TRBV19 to TRBJ2-3; TRBD1 is a possible D gene (6 bases). Germline loops: CDR1 LNHDA, CDR2 SQIVND (reference sequence). V lost 4 bases to trimming and J lost 1 base, with 12 bases between them. The CDR3 runs 15 residues. The CDR3 nucleotides are TGTGCCAGTAGTACAACAGGGTACGGCACAGATACGCAGTATTTT. Encoded protein: CASSTTGYGTDTQYF.

The chain employs TRBV29-1 and TRBJ2-7; D is ambiguous. The CDR3 loop spans 12 amino acids. Trimming stripped 0 bases from V and 4 bases from J, with 7 bases between. The germline V gene encodes CDR1 SQVTM and CDR2 ANQGSEA. The CDR3 region has the DNA TGCAGCGTTGAAGATGACGTTTACGAGCAGTACTTC. It yields the protein CSVEDDVYEQYF.

V and J are TRBV28 and TRBJ1-2; D possibly corresponds to TRBD1 (5 bases). This CDR3 has 14 amino acids. V was pared by 6 bases and J by 7 bases, with 18 bases between. Germline-derived CDR1 and CDR2 are MDHEN and SYDVKM. CDR3 sequence: CASSAAGTGVGYTF. For the CDR3, the DNA is TGTGCCAGCAGCGCCGCGGGGACCGGGGTTGGCTACACCTTC.

This chain joins TRBV19 and TRBJ2-3, with 12 bases identical to TRBD2. V was clipped by 5 bases and J by 0 bases; unmatched bases: 9. There are 18 residues in the CDR3. Germline V gives CDR1 LNHDA, CDR2 SQIVND (reference sequence). CDR3 region: CASSWTSGIYPSTDTQYF. CDR3 sequence (DNA): TGTGCCAGTAGTTGGACTAGCGGGATCTACCCTAGCACAGATACGCAGTATTTT.

This sequence joins TRBV15 and TRBJ1-2; D may be TRBD1 (5 bases). This CDR3 is built from 12 residues. Germline V gene lookup returns CDR1 LNHNV and CDR2 YYDKDF (reference sequence). Trimming shortened V by 3 bases and J by 8 bases, and 10 bases separated the two germline ends. The CDR3 DNA follows: TGTGCCACCAGCAGGGTGAGGGGCGGCTACACCTTC. It encodes CATSRVRGGYTF.

CDR3 amino acids: CASSHMDRPDYEQYF. CDR3 nucleotide sequence: TGCGCCAGCAGCCACATGGACAGGCCGGACTACGAGCAGTACTTC. The chain has TRBV4-1 and TRBJ2-7, with 7 bases that match TRBD1. V lost 3 bases, J lost 3 bases, and 8 bases stayed unmatched. Looked up from germline, CDR1 is MGHRA and CDR2 is YSYEKL. This CDR3 comprises 15 residues.

This chain uses TRBV9 with TRBJ2-2; D may correspond to TRBD1 or TRBD2 (5 bases each). CDR3 length: 15 amino acids. Germline CDR1 is SGDLS and CDR2 is YYNGEE. Between the trimmed V and J ends, which lost 4 bases and 1 base, there was a span of 11 bases. In DNA form, the CDR3 reads TGTGCCAGCAGCCCCAGTGGGGGGAACACCGGGGAGCTGTTTTTT. Amino acid sequence: CASSPSGGNTGELFF.

The rearrangement uses TRBV5-4 and TRBJ2-3; D is possibly TRBD2 (6 bases). Trimming cost V 3 bases and J 6 bases, with 14 bases left between them. CDR3 length: 14 residues. Germline V lookup: CDR1 SGHNT, CDR2 YYREEE (reference sequence). CDR3 sequence reads: CASSSGTYTDTQYF. The CDR3 DNA follows: TGTGCCAGCAGCTCCGGGACTTACACGGATACGCAGTATTTT.

Comments on this clone: Distinct nucleotide sequences in the sample also encode this CDR3. V usage is TRBV5-6 and J usage is TRBJ1-3; D remains unclear. The V end was cut by 3 bases, the J end by 1 base, with 5 bases between. CDR1 and CDR2 from the germline V gene are SGHDT and YYEEEE. The CDR3 runs to 13 residues. CDR3 nucleotide sequence: TGTGCCAGCAGCTCTTTATCTGGAAACACCATATATTTT. Its translation: CASSSLSGNTIYF.

The chain couples TRBV19 to TRBJ1-1; D is possibly TRBD1 (5 bases). The CDR3 is 14 amino acids. V was pared by 8 bases and J by 6 bases, with 19 bases between. Germline CDR1 reads LNHDA; CDR2 reads SQIVND (reference sequence). CDR3 DNA sequence: TGTGCCAGTTCCCCCCGCCGGGACGGGCCTGAAGCTTTCTTT. Translating it yields CASSPRRDGPEAFF.

V is TRBV19 and J is TRBJ1-2; 8 positions match TRBD1. Germline CDR1 is LNHDA and CDR2 is SQIVND (reference sequence). Trimming at V came to 8 bases and at J to 4 bases, leaving 9 bases not matched to a gene. The CDR3 loop spans 14 amino acids. The CDR3 reads CASSRDRSFYGYTF. The CDR3 coding sequence is TGTGCCAGTTCCCGGGACAGGTCGTTCTATGGCTACACCTTC.

This rearrangement joins TRBV11-2 to TRBJ2-1; D ambiguous. This CDR3 spans 14 amino acids. The ends were cut back, 1 base at V and 9 bases at J, with 13 bases in the middle. CDR1 is SGHAT and CDR2 is FQNNGV in the germline V gene. The CDR3 loop is CASSLGPRVSEQFF. The CDR3 DNA sequence: TGTGCCAGCAGCTTAGGCCCAAGGGTAAGTGAGCAGTTCTTC.

The V gene is TRBV28, the J gene TRBJ1-3, with a weak D call TRBD1 (5 bases). Trimming left V 0 bases short and J 4 bases short, with 10 bases between. The germline gives CDR1 MDHEN, CDR2 SYDVKM. This CDR3 spans 15 amino acids. CDR3 loop: CASSLWTRQGNTIYF. The CDR3, as DNA: TGTGCCAGCAGTTTATGGACTAGACAGGGAAACACCATATATTTT.

This chain joins TRBV7-8 and TRBJ2-5; 9 bases match TRBD2. The ends lost 3 bases at V and 3 bases at J; junction bases unmatched: 5. Per germline, CDR1 SGHVS and CDR2 FQNEAQ. The CDR3 runs 15 residues. For the CDR3, the DNA is TGTGCCAGCAGCTTTGGCCGACTAGCGGAAGAGACCCAGTACTTC. It codes for CASSFGRLAEETQYF.

The gene calls are TRBV5-1 and TRBJ2-1; a possible D gene is TRBD2 (6 bases). Germline CDR1 is SGHRS and CDR2 is YFSETQ. V was cut by 4 bases and J by 1 base, with 18 bases left in between. There are 17 residues in the CDR3. CDR3 loop: CASSTGGGGISYNEQFF. CDR3 DNA sequence: TGCGCCAGCAGCACCGGAGGTGGGGGGATATCCTACAATGAGCAGTTCTTC.